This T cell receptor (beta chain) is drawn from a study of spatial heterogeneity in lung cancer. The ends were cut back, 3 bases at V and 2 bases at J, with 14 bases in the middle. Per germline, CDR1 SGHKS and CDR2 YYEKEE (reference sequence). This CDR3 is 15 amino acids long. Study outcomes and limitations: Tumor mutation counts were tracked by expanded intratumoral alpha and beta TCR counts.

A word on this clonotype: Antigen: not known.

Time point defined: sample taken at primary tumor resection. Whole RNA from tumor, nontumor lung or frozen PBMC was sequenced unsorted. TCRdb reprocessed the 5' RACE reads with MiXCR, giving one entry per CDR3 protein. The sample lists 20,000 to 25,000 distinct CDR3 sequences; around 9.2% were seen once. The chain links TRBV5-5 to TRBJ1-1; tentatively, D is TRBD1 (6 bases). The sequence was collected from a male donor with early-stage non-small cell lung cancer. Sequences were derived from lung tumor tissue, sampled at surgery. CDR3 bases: TGTGCCAGCAGCTATCTCCCAGGGGACAACACTGAAGCTTTCTTT. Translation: CASSYLPGDNTEAFF.